This TCR beta chain was obtained from a study of cytomegalovirus exposure and HLA in healthy donors. Primers included in the PCR were 60 Vbeta and 13 Jbeta primers. Produced via immunoSEQ multiplex PCR; TCRdb's table is partial and in-frame only. This table holds about 190,000 clones, roughly 77% found once. This CDR3 is built from 19 residues. Germline CDR1 reads SGHTA; CDR2 reads FQGNSA. V was pared by 5 bases and J by 2 bases, with 14 bases of the junction left unmatched. For this clone: Its matching antigen is unknown.

Overall study results and limits: The records held CMV serostatus as the only immune exposure information. With high specificity and sensitivity, the classifier reportedly diagnosed cytomegalovirus status.

The source of this sequence is a woman aged 30 to 39 in good health and CMV-seropositive. The source material was PBMCs. This sequence joins TRBV7-2 and TRBJ2-3, with TRBD2 matching 12 bases. CDR3 protein: CASSGRAGTSGLLTDTQYF. CDR3 nucleotide sequence: TGTGCCAGCAGCGGCCGCGCCGGGACTAGCGGGTTGCTCACAGATACGCAGTATTTT.